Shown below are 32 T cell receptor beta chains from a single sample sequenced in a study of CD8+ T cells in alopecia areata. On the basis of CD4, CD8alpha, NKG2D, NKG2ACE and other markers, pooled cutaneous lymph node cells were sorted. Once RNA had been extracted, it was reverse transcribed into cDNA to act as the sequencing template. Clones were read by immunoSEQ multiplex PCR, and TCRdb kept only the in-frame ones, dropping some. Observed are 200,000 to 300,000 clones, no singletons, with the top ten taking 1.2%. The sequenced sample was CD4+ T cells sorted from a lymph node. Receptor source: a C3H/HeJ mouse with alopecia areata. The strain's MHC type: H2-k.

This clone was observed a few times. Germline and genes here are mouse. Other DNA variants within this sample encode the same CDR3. The CDR3 sequence: CTCSAGTGYNSPLYF. Partial CDR3 DNA: TGCACCTGCAGTGCAGGGACAGGTTATAATTCGCCC. The chain uses TRBV1 and TRBJ1-6; TRBD1 agrees at 7 bases. Read sequence stops 3 residues before the CDR3 end, and the germline J gene provides the missing end. TRBJ1-6 belongs to the ORF category, with a function that is uncertain. J lost 4 bases, V lost 1 base, and 1 base had no gene match. This CDR3 has 15 amino acids. Looked up from germline, CDR1 is NSQYPW and CDR2 is LRSPGD (reference sequence).

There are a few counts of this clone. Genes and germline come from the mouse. The CDR3 spells CAWRWTGGSAETLYF. The sequenced part of the CDR3 DNA is TGTGCCTGGAGGTGGACTGGGGGGAGTGCAGAA. This chain uses TRBV31 with TRBJ2-3; 11 positions match TRBD2. The read stops 4 residues short of the end of the CDR3; the missing end is completed from the germline J gene. CDR1 is GKSSPN, CDR2 SITVG, per germline. Trimming removed 3 bases from V and 0 bases from J; junction bases left unmatched: 2. The CDR3 is 15 amino acids.

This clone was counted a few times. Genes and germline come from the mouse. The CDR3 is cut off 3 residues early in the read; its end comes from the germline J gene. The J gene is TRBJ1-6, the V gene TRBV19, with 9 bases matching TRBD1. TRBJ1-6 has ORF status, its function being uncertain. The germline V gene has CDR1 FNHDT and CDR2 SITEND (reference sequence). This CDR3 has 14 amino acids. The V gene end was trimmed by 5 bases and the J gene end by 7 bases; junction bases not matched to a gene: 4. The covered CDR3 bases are TGTGCCAGCAGGGGGGACAGGGAAAATTCGCCC. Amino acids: CASRGDRENSP. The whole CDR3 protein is CASRGDRENSPLYF.

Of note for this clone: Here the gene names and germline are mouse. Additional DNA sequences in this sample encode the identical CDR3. The CDR3 is CASSDAWGGYAEQFF. The CDR3 DNA, read in part, is TGTGCCAGCAGTGATGCATGGGGGGGCTATGCT. V is TRBV13-1 and J is TRBJ2-1; 8 bases fit TRBD2. The read gets to within 4 residues of the CDR3 end, and the germline J gene fills in the rest. Germline V CDR1 and CDR2: NSHNY, SYGAGN. V trimming: 0 bases; J trimming: 3 bases; junction bases outside the gene matches: 2. This CDR3 has 15 amino acids.

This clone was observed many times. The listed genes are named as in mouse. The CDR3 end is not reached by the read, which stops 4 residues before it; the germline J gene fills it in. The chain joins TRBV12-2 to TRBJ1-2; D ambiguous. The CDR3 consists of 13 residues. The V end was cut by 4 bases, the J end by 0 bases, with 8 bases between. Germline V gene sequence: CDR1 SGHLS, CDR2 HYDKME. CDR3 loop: CASSPTPNSDYTF. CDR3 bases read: TGTGCCAGCTCCCCGACTCCAAACTCC.

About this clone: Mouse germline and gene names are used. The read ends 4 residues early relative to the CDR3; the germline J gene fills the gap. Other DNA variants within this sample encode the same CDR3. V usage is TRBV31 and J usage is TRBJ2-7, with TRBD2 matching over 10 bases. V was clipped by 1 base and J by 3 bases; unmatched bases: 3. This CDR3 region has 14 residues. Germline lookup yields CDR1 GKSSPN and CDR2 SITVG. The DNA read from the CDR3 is TGTGCCTGGAGTCCCACTGGGGGGGACTAT. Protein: CAWSPTGGDY. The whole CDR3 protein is CAWSPTGGDYEQYF. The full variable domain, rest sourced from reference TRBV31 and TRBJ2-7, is AQTIHQWPVAEIKAVGSPLSLGCTIKGKSSPNLYWYWQATGGTLQQLFYSITVGQVESVVQLNLSASRPKDDQFILSTEKLLLSHSGFYLCAWSPTGGDYEQYFGPGTRLTVL.

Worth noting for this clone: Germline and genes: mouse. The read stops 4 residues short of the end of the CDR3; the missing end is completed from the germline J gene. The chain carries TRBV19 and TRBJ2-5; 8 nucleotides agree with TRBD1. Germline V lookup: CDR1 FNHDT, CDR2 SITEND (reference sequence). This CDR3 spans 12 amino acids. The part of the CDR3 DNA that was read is TGTGCCAGCAGGACAGGGGTTGAC. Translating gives CASRTGVD. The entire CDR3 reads CASRTGVDTQYF.

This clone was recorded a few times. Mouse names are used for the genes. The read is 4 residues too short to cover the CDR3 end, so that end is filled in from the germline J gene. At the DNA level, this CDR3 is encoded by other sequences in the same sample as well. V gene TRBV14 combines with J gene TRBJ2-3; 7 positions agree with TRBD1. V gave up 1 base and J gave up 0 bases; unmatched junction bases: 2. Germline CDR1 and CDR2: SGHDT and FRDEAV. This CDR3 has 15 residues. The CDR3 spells CASSFRDSSAETLYF. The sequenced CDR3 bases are TGTGCCAGCAGTTTCAGGGACAGTAGTGCAGAA.

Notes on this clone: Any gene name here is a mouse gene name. This chain's CDR3 is CASSDSRNTGQLYF. CDR3 bases read: TGTGCCAGCAGTGATAGTAGGAACACCGGG. The chain combines TRBV13-1 with TRBJ2-2; D remains unclear. The CDR3 goes on 4 residues after the read ends, and that part is filled in from the germline J gene. The germline V gene encodes CDR1 NSHNY and CDR2 SYGAGN. The CDR3 consists of 14 residues. Trimming stripped 1 base from V and 2 bases from J, with 6 bases between.

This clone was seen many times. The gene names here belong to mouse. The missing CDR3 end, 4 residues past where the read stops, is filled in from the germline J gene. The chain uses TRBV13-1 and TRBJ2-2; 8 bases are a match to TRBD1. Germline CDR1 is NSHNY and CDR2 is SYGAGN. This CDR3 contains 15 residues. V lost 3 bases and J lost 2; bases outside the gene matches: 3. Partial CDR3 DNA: TGTGCCAGCAGTGTCAGGGGGCTCAACACCGGG. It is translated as CASSVRGLNTG. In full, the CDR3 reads CASSVRGLNTGQLYF.

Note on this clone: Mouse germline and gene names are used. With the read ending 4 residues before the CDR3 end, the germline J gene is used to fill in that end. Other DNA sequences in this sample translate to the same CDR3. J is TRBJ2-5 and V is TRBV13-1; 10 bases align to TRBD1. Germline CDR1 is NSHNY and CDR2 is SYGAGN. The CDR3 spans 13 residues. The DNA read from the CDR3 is TGTGCCAGCAGCCGACAGGGGGCTGAC. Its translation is CASSRQGAD. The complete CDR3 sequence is CASSRQGADTQYF.

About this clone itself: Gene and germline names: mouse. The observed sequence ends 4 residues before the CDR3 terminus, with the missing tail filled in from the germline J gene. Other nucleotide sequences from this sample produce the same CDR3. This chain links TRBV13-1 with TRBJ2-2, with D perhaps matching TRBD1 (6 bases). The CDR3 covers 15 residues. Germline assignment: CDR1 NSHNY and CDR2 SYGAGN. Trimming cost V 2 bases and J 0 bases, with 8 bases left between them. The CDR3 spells CASSDRGSNTGQLYF. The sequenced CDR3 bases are TGTGCCAGCAGTGACAGGGGCTCAAACACCGGG.

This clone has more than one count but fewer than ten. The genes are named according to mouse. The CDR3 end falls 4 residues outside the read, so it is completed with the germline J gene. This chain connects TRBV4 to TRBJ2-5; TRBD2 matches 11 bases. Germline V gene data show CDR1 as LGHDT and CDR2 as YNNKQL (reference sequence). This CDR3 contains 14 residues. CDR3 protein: CASSLGLGEDTQYF. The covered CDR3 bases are TGTGCCAGCAGCTTGGGACTGGGGGAAGAC.

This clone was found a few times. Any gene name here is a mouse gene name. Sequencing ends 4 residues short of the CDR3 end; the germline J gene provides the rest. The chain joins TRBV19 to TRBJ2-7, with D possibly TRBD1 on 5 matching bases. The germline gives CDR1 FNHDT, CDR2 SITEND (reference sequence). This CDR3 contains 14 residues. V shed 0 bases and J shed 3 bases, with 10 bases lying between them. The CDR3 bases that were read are TGTGCCAGCAGTATAGACAGGAGGGTCTAT. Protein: CASSIDRRVY. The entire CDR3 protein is CASSIDRRVYEQYF. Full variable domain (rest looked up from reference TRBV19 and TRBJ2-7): GGIITQTPKFLIGQEGQKLTLKCQQNFNHDTMYWYRQDSGKGLRLIYYSITENDLQKGDLSEGYDASREKKSSFSLTVTSAQKNEMAVFLCASSIDRRVYEQYFGPGTRLTVL.

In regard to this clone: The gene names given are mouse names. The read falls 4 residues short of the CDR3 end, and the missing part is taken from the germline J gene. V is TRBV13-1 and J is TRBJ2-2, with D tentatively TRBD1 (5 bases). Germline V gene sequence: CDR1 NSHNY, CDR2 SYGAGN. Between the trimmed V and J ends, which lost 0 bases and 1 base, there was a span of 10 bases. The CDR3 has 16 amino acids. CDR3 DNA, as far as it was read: TGTGCCAGCAGTGATGTTGGACAAAAAAACACCGGG. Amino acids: CASSDVGQKNTG. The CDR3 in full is CASSDVGQKNTGQLYF.

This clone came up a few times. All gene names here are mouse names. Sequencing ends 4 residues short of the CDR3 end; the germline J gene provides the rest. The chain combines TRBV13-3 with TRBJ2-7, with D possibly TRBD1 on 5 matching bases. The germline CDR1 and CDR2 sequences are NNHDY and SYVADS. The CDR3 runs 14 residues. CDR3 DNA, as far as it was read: TGTGCCAGCACCAGACAGCAAGGAGCGGAT. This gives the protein CASTRQQGAD. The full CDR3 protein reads CASTRQQGADEQYF.

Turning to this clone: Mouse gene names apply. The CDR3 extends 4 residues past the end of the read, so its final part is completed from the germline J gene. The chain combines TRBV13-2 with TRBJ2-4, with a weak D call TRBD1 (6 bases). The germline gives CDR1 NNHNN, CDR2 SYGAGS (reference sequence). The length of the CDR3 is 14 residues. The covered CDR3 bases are TGTGCCAGCGGGGTCCCGGGACAAGAAAAC. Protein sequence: CASGVPGQEN. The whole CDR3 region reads CASGVPGQENTLYF.

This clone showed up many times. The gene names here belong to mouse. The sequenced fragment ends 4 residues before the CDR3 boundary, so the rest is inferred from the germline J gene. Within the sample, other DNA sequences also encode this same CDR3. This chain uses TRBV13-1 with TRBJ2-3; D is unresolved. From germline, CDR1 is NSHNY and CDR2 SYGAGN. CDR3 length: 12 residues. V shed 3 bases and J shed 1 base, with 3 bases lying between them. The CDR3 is CASSVGAETLYF. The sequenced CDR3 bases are TGTGCCAGCAGTGTGGGTGCAGAA.

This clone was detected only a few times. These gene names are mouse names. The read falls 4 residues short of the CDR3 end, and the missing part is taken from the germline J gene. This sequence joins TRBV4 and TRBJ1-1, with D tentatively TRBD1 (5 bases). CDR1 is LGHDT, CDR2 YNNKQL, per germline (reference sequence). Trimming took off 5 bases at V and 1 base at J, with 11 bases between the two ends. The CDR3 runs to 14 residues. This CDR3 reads CASSLREVNTEVFF. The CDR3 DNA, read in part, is TGTGCCAGCAGCCTCAGGGAGGTGAACACA. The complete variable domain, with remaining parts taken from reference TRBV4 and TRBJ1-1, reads ETAVFQTPNYHVTQVGNEVSFNCKQTLGHDTMYWYKQDSKKLLKIMFSYNNKQLIVNETVPRRFSPQSSDKAHLNLRIKSVEPEDSAVYLCASSLREVNTEVFFGKGTRLTVV.

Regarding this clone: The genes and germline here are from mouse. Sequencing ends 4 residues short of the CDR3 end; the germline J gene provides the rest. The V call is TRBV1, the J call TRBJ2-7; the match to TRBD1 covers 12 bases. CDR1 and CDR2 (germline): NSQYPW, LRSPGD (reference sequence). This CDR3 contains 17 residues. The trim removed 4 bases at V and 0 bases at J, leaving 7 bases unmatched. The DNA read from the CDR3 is TGCACCTGCAGTGGCCGGGACAGGGGGCAGGGCTCCTAT. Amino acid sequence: CTCSGRDRGQGSY. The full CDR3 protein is CTCSGRDRGQGSYEQYF.

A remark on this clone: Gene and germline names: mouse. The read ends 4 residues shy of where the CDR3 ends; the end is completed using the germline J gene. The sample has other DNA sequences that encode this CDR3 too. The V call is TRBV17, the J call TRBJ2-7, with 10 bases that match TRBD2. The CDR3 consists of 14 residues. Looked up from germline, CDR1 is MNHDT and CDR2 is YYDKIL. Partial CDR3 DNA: TGTGCTAGCAGTAGACTGGGGGGGCGTGAT. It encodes CASSRLGGRD. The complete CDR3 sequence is CASSRLGGRDEQYF.

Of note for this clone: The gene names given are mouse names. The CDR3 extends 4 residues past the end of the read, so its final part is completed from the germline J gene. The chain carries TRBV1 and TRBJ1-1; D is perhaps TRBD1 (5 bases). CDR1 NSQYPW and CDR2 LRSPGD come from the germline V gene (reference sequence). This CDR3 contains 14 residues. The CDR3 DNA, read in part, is TGCACCTGCAGTGCAGTCGCTCGGACAACA. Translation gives CTCSAVARTT. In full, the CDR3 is CTCSAVARTTEVFF.

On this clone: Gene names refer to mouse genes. The part of the CDR3 DNA that was read is TGTGCCAGCAGGGGACAGGGCGTATATGCT. Protein product: CASRGQGVYA. The full-length CDR3 reads as CASRGQGVYAEQFF. The rearrangement links TRBV13-3 to TRBJ2-1, with 9 nucleotides matching TRBD1. Coverage ceases 4 residues before the CDR3 finishes, and the germline J gene fills in the end. The CDR3 has 14 residues. V shed 5 bases, J shed 4 bases, and the junction held 4 bases outside the gene matches. Germline V CDR1 and CDR2: NNHDY, SYVADS.

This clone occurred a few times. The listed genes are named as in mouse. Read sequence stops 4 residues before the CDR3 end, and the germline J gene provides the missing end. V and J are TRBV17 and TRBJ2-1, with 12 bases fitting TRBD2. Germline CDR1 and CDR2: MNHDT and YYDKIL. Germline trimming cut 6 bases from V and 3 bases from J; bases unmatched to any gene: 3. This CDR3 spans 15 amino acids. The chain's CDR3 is CASREGLGGYAEQFF. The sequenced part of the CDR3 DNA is TGTGCTAGCAGGGAGGGACTGGGGGGCTATGCT.

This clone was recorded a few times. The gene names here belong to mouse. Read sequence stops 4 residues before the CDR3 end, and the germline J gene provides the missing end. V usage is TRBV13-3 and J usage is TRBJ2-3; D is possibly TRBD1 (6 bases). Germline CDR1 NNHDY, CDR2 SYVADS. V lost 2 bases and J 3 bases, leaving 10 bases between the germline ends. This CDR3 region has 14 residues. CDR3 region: CASSERDTAETLYF. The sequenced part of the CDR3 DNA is TGTGCCAGCAGTGAGCGGGACACAGCAGAA.

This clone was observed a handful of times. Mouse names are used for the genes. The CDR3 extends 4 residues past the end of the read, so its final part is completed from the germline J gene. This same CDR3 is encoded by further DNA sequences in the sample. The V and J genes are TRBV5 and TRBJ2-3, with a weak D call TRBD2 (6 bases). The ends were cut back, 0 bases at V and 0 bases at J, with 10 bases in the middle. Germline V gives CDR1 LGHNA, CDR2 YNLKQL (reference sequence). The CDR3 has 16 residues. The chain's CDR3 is CASSQELGTSAETLYF. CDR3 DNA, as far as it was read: TGTGCCAGCAGCCAAGAGCTGGGGACTAGTGCAGAA.

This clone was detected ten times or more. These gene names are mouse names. The CDR3 is CASSRDPGGTGQLYF. Incomplete CDR3 DNA: TGTGCTAGCAGTAGAGATCCTGGGGGCACCGGG. V usage is TRBV17 and J usage is TRBJ2-2; 7 bases are shared with TRBD2. The CDR3 end is not reached by the read, which stops 4 residues before it; the germline J gene fills it in. CDR1 is MNHDT, CDR2 YYDKIL, per germline. V dropped 0 bases and J dropped 4; count of bases not matched to a gene: 2. The CDR3 is made up of 15 amino acids.

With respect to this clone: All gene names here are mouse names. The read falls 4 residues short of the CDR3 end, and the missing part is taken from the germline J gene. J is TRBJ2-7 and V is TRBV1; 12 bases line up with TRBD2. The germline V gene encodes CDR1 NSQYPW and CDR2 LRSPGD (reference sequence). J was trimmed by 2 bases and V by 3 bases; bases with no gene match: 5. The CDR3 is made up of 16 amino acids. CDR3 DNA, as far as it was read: TGCACCTGCAGTGCGTACCGGGACTGGGGGGCCTAT. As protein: CTCSAYRDWGAY. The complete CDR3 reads CTCSAYRDWGAYEQYF. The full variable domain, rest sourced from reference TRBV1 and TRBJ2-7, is VTLLEQNPRWRLVPRGQAVNLRCILKNSQYPWMSWYQQDLQKQLQWLFTLRSPGDKEVKSLPGADYLATRVTDTELRLQVANMSQGRTLYCTCSAYRDWGAYEQYFGPGTRLTVL.

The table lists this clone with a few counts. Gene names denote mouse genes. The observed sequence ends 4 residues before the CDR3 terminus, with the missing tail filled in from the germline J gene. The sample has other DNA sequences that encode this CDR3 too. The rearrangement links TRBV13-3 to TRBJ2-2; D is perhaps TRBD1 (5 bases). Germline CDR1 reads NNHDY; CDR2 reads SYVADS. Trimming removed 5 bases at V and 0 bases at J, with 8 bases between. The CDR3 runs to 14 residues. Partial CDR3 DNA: TGTGCCAGCAGAAGACAGACAAACACCGGG. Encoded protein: CASRRQTNTG. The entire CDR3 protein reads CASRRQTNTGQLYF.

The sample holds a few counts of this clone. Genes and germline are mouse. The sequenced CDR3 bases are TGTGCCAGCACCCTCTGGGGGGGCGCCGAA. Its translation: CASTLWGGAE. Given in full, the CDR3 is CASTLWGGAERLFF. The rearrangement uses TRBV13-3 and TRBJ1-4; D might be TRBD1 (6 bases). The read stops 4 residues short of the end of the CDR3; the missing end is completed from the germline J gene. This CDR3 is built from 14 residues. Per the germline V gene, CDR1 is NNHDY and CDR2 is SYVADS. The full variable domain, rest sourced from reference TRBV13-3 and TRBJ1-4, is EAAVTQSPRSKVAVTGGKVTLSCHQTNNHDYMYWYRQDTGHGLRLIHYSYVADSTEKGDIPDGYKASRPSQENFSLILELASLSQTAVYFCASTLWGGAERLFFGHGTKLSVL.

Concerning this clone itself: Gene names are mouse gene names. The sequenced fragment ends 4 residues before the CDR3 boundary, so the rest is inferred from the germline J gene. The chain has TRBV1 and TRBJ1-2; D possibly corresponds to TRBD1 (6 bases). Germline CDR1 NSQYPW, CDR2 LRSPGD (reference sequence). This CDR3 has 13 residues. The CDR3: CTCSAETGGDYTF. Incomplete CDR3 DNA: TGCACCTGCAGTGCAGAGACAGGAGGC.

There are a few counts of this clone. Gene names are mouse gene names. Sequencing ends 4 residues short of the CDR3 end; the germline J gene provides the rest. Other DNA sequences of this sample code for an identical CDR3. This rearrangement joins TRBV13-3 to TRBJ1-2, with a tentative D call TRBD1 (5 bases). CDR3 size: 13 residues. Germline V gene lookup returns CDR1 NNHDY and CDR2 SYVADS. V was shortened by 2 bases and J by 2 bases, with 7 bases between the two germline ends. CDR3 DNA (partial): TGTGCCAGCAGTGAAAGGGGTAACTCC. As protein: CASSERGNS. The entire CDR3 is CASSERGNSDYTF.